This T cell receptor (beta chain) was captured in a study of cytomegalovirus exposure and HLA in healthy donors. Study-wide findings and caveats: An apparent linkage of common viral pathogens to several of the most significant clusters emerged in a later analysis.

J was trimmed by 3 bases and V by 7 bases; bases with no gene match: 23. The CDR3 has 20 amino acids. A word on this clone: Its antigen is as yet unknown.

The study ran its PCR with 60 Vbeta and 13 Jbeta primers. TCRdb's table, derived via immunoSEQ multiplex PCR, lists solely in-frame clones and lacks some. This table holds about 160,000 clones, 82% found once. This chain joins TRBV23-1 and TRBJ2-7; 11 nucleotides line up with TRBD2. TRBV23-1 is treated as an ORF (open reading frame) with a function not yet certain. The TCR was taken from a girl between 10 and 17 years old in good health and CMV-seropositive. The sequenced sample was PBMCs. CDR3 coding DNA: TGCGCCAGCATCGGGACAGGGAGAAATTCAACTAGCGGGAGTGACTACGAGCAGTACTTC. Its translation: CASIGTGRNSTSGSDYEQYF.